Listed below are T cell receptor beta chains from one sample, sequenced in a study of blood T cell repertoires in COVID-19. Here immunoSEQ multiplex PCR was the method, and the copy in TCRdb shows in-frame clones only, minus some. The table includes about 36,000 clones, about 88% detected once. Specimen: peripheral blood. Receptors were obtained from a human donor in a cohort sampled during active COVID-19. CDR3s include the opening cysteine and the closing phenylalanine or tryptophan. A D gene is named only where the DNA matches it firmly. Rows may omit the clone size; those that give it use once, few, many or a size class.

>.|TRBD1|TRBJ2-7|TRBV7-9
CASSPTPPGTATYEQYF
TGTGCCAGCAGCCCTACTCCCCCCGGGACAGCAACCTACGAGCAGTACTTC
>.|.|TRBJ2-7|TRBV18
CASSPAGHYEQYF
TGTGCCAGCTCACCAGCGGGGCACTACGAGCAGTACTTC
>.|.|TRBJ2-7|TRBV6-5
CASSWLGYEQYF
TGTGCCAGCTCTTGGCTTGGCTACGAGCAGTACTTC
>.|.|TRBJ1-4|TRBV4-1
CASSKNPAANEKLFF
TGCGCCAGCAGCAAGAATCCCGCAGCTAATGAAAAACTGTTTTTT
>once|.|TRBJ2-7|TRBV24-1
CATSAGTLSYEQYF
TGTGCCACCAGTGCTGGGACACTATCCTACGAGCAGTACTTC
>.|TRBD2|TRBJ2-3|TRBV9
CASSVEEGVPSGGATDTQYF
TGTGCCAGCAGCGTAGAAGAGGGGGTCCCTAGCGGGGGGGCCACAGATACGCAGTATTTT
>few|.|TRBJ1-1|TRBV29-1
CSVVGQMNTEAFF
TGCAGCGTTGTAGGACAGATGAACACTGAAGCTTTCTTT
>.|.|TRBJ2-5|TRBV12-3/TRBV12-4
CASRRGGETQYF
TGTGCCAGCAGGCGGGGCGGGGAGACCCAGTACTTC
>.|.|TRBJ1-3|TRBV5-6
CASRPTGTGNTIYF
TGTGCCAGCAGACCTACAGGGACTGGAAACACCATATATTTT
>once|.|TRBJ2-7|TRBV28
CASSQLRREQYF
TGTGCCAGCAGCCAACTACGACGCGAGCAGTACTTC
>once|.|TRBJ1-5|TRBV6-5
CASAAGGQPQHF
TGTGCCAGCGCTGCGGGCGGACAGCCCCAGCATTTT
>.|TRBD1|TRBJ2-5|TRBV11-3
CASSSRTGVGETQYF
TGTGCCAGCAGCTCCCGGACAGGGGTAGGGGAGACCCAGTACTTC
>.|.|TRBJ1-6|TRBV5-1
CASSFGEGVNSPLHF
TGCGCCAGCAGCTTCGGGGAGGGGGTAAATTCACCCCTCCACTTT
>.|TRBD1|TRBJ2-1|TRBV15
CATSRDRGQGAYNEQFF
TGTGCCACCAGCAGAGATCGGGGACAGGGGGCCTACAATGAGCAGTTCTTC
>.|.|TRBJ2-7|TRBV28
CASSPRQYEQYF
TGTGCCAGCAGTCCGCGACAGTACGAGCAGTACTTC
>.|.|TRBJ1-1|TRBV11-3
CASSPGGKGSTEAFF
TGTGCCAGCAGCCCCGGGGGGAAGGGAAGCACTGAAGCTTTCTTT
>few|TRBD1|TRBJ1-2|TRBV11-2
CASSLDLGTGIHTF
TGTGCCAGCAGCTTAGATCTCGGGACAGGGATTCACACCTTC
>.|.|TRBJ1-5|TRBV6-5
CASSTGMGQPQHF
TGTGCCAGCAGTACCGGGATGGGGCAGCCCCAGCATTTT
>.|.|TRBJ1-5|TRBV5-4
CASSLGGGSQPQHF
TGTGCCAGCAGCTTGGGGGGGGGCAGTCAGCCCCAGCATTTT
>.|TRBD1|TRBJ1-2|TRBV6-5
CASSYGPGTGSGYTF
TGTGCCAGCAGTTATGGTCCCGGGACAGGGTCTGGCTACACCTTC
>once|.|TRBJ1-4|TRBV21-1
CASSKHPGEGGEKLFF
TGTGCCAGCAGCAAACATCCGGGGGAGGGGGGTGAAAAACTGTTTTTT
>.|TRBD1|TRBJ1-6|TRBV30
CAWSHGQGVKPLHF
TGTGCCTGGAGCCACGGACAGGGAGTGAAACCCCTCCACTTT
>.|TRBD2|TRBJ2-5|TRBV3-1/TRBV3-2
CASSQGGGLAGGNQYF
TGTGCCAGCAGCCAGGGTGGTGGACTAGCGGGGGGCAACCAGTACTTC
>.|TRBD1|TRBJ1-1|TRBV19
CASSPRQGAGGTEAFF
TGTGCCAGTAGTCCCCGACAGGGGGCGGGGGGCACTGAAGCTTTCTTT
>.|TRBD1|TRBJ1-3|TRBV7-8
CASSLVEGQGNRGTIYF
TGTGCCAGCAGCTTAGTCGAGGGACAGGGGAATAGAGGGACCATATATTTT
>.|TRBD2|TRBJ2-5|TRBV5-6
CASSWREGQETQYF
TGTGCCAGCAGCTGGAGGGAGGGACAAGAGACCCAGTACTTC
>.|.|TRBJ2-7|TRBV14
CASSQVGSLREQYF
TGTGCCAGCAGCCAAGTGGGGAGCCTACGGGAGCAGTACTTC
>once|TRBD2|TRBJ2-1|TRBV5-4
CASSFRLAVINEQFF
TGTGCCAGCAGCTTTCGACTAGCGGTGATCAATGAGCAGTTCTTC
>.|TRBD1|TRBJ2-3|TRBV10-2
CASSESVGTGADTQYF
TGCGCCAGCAGTGAGAGCGTTGGGACAGGGGCAGATACGCAGTATTTT
>few|.|TRBJ1-1|TRBV27
CASSLSDTFTEAFF
TGTGCCAGCAGTCTCAGTGACACGTTCACTGAAGCTTTCTTT
>.|.|TRBJ2-5|TRBV5-1
CASRGGDETQYF
TGCGCCAGCAGAGGGGGGGACGAGACCCAGTACTTC
>.|TRBD1|TRBJ2-2|TRBV6-5
CASSLQGVTGELFF
TGTGCCAGCAGCCTACAGGGGGTCACCGGGGAGCTGTTTTTT
>.|TRBD2|TRBJ2-3|TRBV4-2
CASSQVAGDTDTQYF
TGTGCCAGCAGCCAGGTAGCGGGAGACACAGATACGCAGTATTTT
>.|.|TRBJ1-4|TRBV10-3
CAIRGGDGGNEKLFF
TGTGCCATCAGAGGCGGAGACGGGGGGAATGAAAAACTGTTTTTT
>.|.|TRBJ2-1|TRBV5-4
CASSLGAGSAEQFF
TGTGCCAGCAGCTTGGGGGCAGGGTCCGCTGAGCAGTTCTTC
>.|TRBD1|TRBJ1-1|TRBV19
CASSPGTGGSGNEAFF
TGTGCCAGTAGTCCAGGGACAGGGGGATCGGGAAACGAAGCTTTCTTT
>.|.|TRBJ2-5|TRBV5-5
CASSRNSQETQYF
TGTGCCAGCAGCCGGAACAGTCAAGAGACCCAGTACTTC
>.|TRBD2|TRBJ2-7|TRBV5-4
CASSLGGQWRGVSYEQYF
TGTGCCAGCAGCTTGGGTGGCCAGTGGCGGGGGGTTTCCTACGAGCAGTACTTC
>once|TRBD1|TRBJ1-1|TRBV5-1
CASSQGTALLSNTEAFF
TGCGCCAGCAGCCAAGGGACAGCCTTATTATCGAACACTGAAGCTTTCTTT
>few|TRBD2|TRBJ2-2|TRBV6-2/TRBV6-3
CASSYFGGYTGELFF
TGTGCCAGCAGTTACTTCGGGGGGTACACCGGGGAGCTGTTTTTT
>.|.|TRBJ1-5|TRBV19
CASSREGLYGNQPQHF
TGTGCCAGTAGTCGTGAGGGATTGTACGGCAATCAGCCCCAGCATTTT
>.|.|TRBJ1-3|TRBV4-1
CASSQGEGGGVTIYF
TGCGCCAGCAGCCAAGGAGAAGGGGGTGGGGTCACCATATATTTT
>.|.|TRBJ2-7|TRBV10-2
CASSPGYEQYF
TGCGCCAGCAGCCCGGGCTACGAGCAGTACTTC
>.|.|TRBJ2-3|TRBV28
CASSRGVLGTDTQYF
TGTGCCAGCAGTCGGGGAGTCCTGGGCACAGATACGCAGTATTTT
>.|TRBD2|TRBJ2-7|TRBV6-4
CASSEAAGGYEQYF
TGTGCCAGCAGTGAGGCAGCGGGGGGTTACGAGCAGTACTTC
>.|TRBD2|TRBJ2-5|TRBV6-4
CASSDPGLVPEGTQYF
TGTGCCAGCAGTGACCCGGGACTAGTGCCCGAGGGGACCCAGTACTTC
>once|.|TRBJ2-7|TRBV6-5
CASSYVQGETEQYF
TGTGCCAGCAGTTACGTGCAGGGCGAGACTGAGCAGTACTTC
>.|TRBD2|TRBJ2-3|TRBV19
CASSIQRGMTDTQYF
TGTGCCAGTAGTATCCAGCGGGGGATGACAGATACGCAGTATTTT
>.|TRBD2|TRBJ2-1|TRBV2
CASSSGLAGGYTYNEQFF
TGTGCCAGCAGTAGCGGACTAGCGGGGGGGTATACCTACAATGAGCAGTTCTTC
>.|.|TRBJ1-5|TRBV7-8
CASSFRTSQPQHF
TGTGCCAGCAGCTTTAGGACATCCCAGCCCCAGCATTTT
>.|TRBD1|TRBJ1-6|TRBV2
CASSQQGADSPLHF
TGTGCCAGCAGCCAACAGGGGGCTGATTCACCCCTCCACTTT
>.|.|TRBJ1-3|TRBV5-1
CASSLDGSSGNTIYF
TGCGCCAGCAGCTTGGACGGGAGCTCTGGAAACACCATATATTTT
>.|TRBD2|TRBJ2-5|TRBV5-1
CASSELLAGPVETQYF
TGCGCCAGCAGCGAACTACTAGCGGGCCCTGTAGAGACCCAGTACTTC
>.|.|TRBJ1-1|TRBV5-1
CASSFGGAVNTEAFF
TGCGCCAGCAGCTTCGGTGGGGCAGTGAACACTGAAGCTTTCTTT
>few|TRBD1|TRBJ1-1|TRBV27
CASSDRGVNTEAFF
TGTGCCAGCAGCGACAGGGGGGTGAACACTGAAGCTTTCTTT